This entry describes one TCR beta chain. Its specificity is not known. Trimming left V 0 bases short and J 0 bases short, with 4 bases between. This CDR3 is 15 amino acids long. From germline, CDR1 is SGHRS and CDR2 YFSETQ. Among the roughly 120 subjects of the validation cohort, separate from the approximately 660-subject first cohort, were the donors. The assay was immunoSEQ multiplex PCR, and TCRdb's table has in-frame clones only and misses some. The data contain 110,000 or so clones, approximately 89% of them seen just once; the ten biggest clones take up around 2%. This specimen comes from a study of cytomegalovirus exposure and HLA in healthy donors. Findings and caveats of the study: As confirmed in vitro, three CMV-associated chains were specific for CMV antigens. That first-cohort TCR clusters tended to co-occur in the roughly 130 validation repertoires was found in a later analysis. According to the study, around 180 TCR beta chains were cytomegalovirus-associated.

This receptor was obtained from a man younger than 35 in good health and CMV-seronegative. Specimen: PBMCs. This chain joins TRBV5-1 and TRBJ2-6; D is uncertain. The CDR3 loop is CASSLVFSGANVLTF. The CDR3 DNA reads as TGCGCCAGCAGCTTGGTCTTCTCTGGGGCCAACGTCCTGACTTTC.